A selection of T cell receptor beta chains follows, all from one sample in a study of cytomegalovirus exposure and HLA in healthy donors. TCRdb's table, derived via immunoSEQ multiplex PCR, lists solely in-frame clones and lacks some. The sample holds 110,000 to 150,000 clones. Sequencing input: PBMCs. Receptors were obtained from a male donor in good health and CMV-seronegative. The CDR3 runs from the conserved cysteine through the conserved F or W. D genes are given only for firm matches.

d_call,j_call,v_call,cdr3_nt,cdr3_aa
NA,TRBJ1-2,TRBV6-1,TGTGCCAGCAGTGACCTAAGGGGAGGGGGAATTGGCTACACCTTC,CASSDLRGGGIGYTF
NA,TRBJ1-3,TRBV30,TGTGCCTGGAGTGGGAGGGGCGGCTCTGGAAACACCATATATTTT,CAWSGRGGSGNTIYF
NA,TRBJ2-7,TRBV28,TGTGCCAGTCTGACTAGTCGGGGCTACGAGCAGTACTTC,CASLTSRGYEQYF
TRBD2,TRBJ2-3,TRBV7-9,TGTGCCAGCAGCCCCGGGACTAGCGGTTTGGATACGCAGTATTTT,CASSPGTSGLDTQYF
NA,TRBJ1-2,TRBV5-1,TGCGCCAGCAGCTTGGTGACAGACTATGGCTACACCTTC,CASSLVTDYGYTF
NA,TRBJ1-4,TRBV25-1,TGTGCCAGCAGTGACCCCATCCCAGGTTCGAGTGAAAAACTGTTTTTT,CASSDPIPGSSEKLFF
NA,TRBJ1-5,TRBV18,TGTGCCAGCTCACCAGGACAGAATCAGCCCCAGCATTTT,CASSPGQNQPQHF
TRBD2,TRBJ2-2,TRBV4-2,TGTGCCAGCAGCCAAGAAGGGACTAGAAGTTCCGGGGAGCTGTTTTTT,CASSQEGTRSSGELFF
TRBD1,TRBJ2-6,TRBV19,TGTGCCAGTAGTTCGACAGGGTCTGGGGCCAACGTCCTGACTTTC,CASSSTGSGANVLTF
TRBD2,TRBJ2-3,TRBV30,TGTGCCTGGAGTTCCTTTCACGGGAGGACAGATACGCAGTATTTT,CAWSSFHGRTDTQYF
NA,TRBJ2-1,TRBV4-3,TGCGCCAGCAGCCTTCTCACAGGTATTTCCTACAATGAGCAGTTCTTC,CASSLLTGISYNEQFF
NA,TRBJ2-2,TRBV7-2,TGTGCCAGCAGCTTGGTGTCACGGTCGAACACCGGGGAGCTGTTTTTT,CASSLVSRSNTGELFF
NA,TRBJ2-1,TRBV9,TGTGCCAGCAGGGGGCCGGTGGACAATGAGCAGTTCTTC,CASRGPVDNEQFF
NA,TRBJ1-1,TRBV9,TGTGCCAGCAGCTCTCCGGGGTTATGGGCTTTCTTT,CASSSPGLWAFF
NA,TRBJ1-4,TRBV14,TGTGCCAGCAGCGGTCAGGGCTTGGGGGGAAAACTGTTTTTT,CASSGQGLGGKLFF
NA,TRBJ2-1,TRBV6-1,TGTGCCAGCAGTCCACCTAGCGCTTACGATGAGCAGTTCTTC,CASSPPSAYDEQFF
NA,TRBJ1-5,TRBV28,TGTGCCAGCAGTTTCGGGGGATTCGGTAGCAATCAGCCCCAGCATTTT,CASSFGGFGSNQPQHF
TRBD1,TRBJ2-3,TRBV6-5,TGTGCCAGCAGCCCGGACAGGGCCACAGATACGCAGTATTTT,CASSPDRATDTQYF
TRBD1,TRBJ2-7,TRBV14,TGTGCCAGCAGCCTTGTGGGACAACAGGGGGTGACCGAGCAGTACTTC,CASSLVGQQGVTEQYF
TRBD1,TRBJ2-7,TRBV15,TGTGCCACCAGCAGAGAGGGCAGGGGGCTACCTCCGCAGTACTTC,CATSREGRGLPPQYF
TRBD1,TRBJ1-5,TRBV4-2,TGTGCCAGCAGCGGTCAGGGGGCGTATCAGCCCCAGCATTTT,CASSGQGAYQPQHF
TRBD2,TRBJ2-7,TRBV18,TGTGCCAGCTCACCGATACTAGCGGGAGGGCCGGTCGAGCAGTACTTC,CASSPILAGGPVEQYF
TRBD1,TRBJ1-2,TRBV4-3,TGCGCCAGCAGCGTCACCGGGACAGCCAACTATGGCTACACCTTC,CASSVTGTANYGYTF
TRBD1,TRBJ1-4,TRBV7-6,TGTGCCAGCAGTCAACTTCCCCGGGACAGGGGGCTTCTCACAACTAATGAAAAACTGTTTTTT,CASSQLPRDRGLLTTNEKLFF
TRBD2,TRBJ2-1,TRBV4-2,TGTGCCAGCAGCCCCGGCGGGGGGGCCCACAATGAGCAGTTCTTC,CASSPGGGAHNEQFF
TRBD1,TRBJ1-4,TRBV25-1,TGTGCCAGCAGTGTGCCCGGGACAGGGGATGAAAAACTGTTTTTT,CASSVPGTGDEKLFF
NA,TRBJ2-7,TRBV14,TGTGCCAGCAGCCAAAGCCCGAGGAGATACGAGCAGTACTTC,CASSQSPRRYEQYF
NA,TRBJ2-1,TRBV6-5,TGTGCCAGCAGTTACGGGGGGGGCGGTGAGCAGTTCTTC,CASSYGGGGEQFF
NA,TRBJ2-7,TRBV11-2,TGTGCCAGCAGCTTAGAGGGCAAGAGCGAGCAGTACTTC,CASSLEGKSEQYF
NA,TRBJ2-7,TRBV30,TGTGCCTGGAGTGTATCGCGGACTAACTACGAGCAGTACTTC,CAWSVSRTNYEQYF
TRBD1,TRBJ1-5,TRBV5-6,TGTGCCAGCAGCTTGACACTTGGGGACAGGGGGAGGCAGCCCCAGCATTTT,CASSLTLGDRGRQPQHF
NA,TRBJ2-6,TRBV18,TGTGCCAGCTCACCGGTGAGCTCTGGGGCCAACGTCCTGACTTTC,CASSPVSSGANVLTF
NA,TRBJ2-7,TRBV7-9,TGTGCCGGCGGGCCCTCCTCCTACGAGCAGTACTTC,CAGGPSSYEQYF
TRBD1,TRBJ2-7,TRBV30,TGTGCCTGGAGTAGGACAGGGAGGTCCTACGAGCAGTACTTC,CAWSRTGRSYEQYF
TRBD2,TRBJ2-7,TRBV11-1,TGTGCCAGCAGCCCCAGCGGGGCGGCTTCCTACGAGCAGTACTTC,CASSPSGAASYEQYF
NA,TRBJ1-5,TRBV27,TGTGCCAGCAGTTTCTCCCCCGGAGGTAGCAATCAGCCCCAGCATTTT,CASSFSPGGSNQPQHF
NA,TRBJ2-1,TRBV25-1,TGTGCCAGCAGGTGGCGGATCAATGAGCAGTTCTTC,CASRWRINEQFF
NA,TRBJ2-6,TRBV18,TGTGCCAGCTCACCACTATTAATGGGAGGTGGGGCCAACGTCCTGACTTTC,CASSPLLMGGGANVLTF
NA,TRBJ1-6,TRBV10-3,TGTGCCATCAGTGAGTCTCAAAGCCAATTGAGGTCACCCCTCCACTTT,CAISESQSQLRSPLHF
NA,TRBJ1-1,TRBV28,TGTGCCAGCAGGGCAGACAGGATGAACACTGAAGCTTTCTTT,CASRADRMNTEAFF
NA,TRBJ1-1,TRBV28,TGTGCCAGCAATCAGGACTCAATGAACACTGAAGCTTTCTTT,CASNQDSMNTEAFF
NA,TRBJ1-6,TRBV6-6,TGTGCCAGCAGTCGGGGAGAGGATTATTCACCCCTCCACTTT,CASSRGEDYSPLHF
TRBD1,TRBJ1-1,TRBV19,TGTGCCAGTAGCCCAGGGACAGGGTTGAACACTGAAGCTTTCTTT,CASSPGTGLNTEAFF
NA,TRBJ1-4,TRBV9,TGTGCCAGCAGCGTAGGGGTGAGGACACCAGAAAAACTGTTTTTT,CASSVGVRTPEKLFF
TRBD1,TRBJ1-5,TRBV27,TGTGCCAGCAGTCCCGGGACAGACTTCGGACAGCCCCAGCATTTT,CASSPGTDFGQPQHF
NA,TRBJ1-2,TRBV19,TGTGCCAGTACCACAAGCTCCATAAGACTGGTAGGCTATGGCTACACCTTC,CASTTSSIRLVGYGYTF
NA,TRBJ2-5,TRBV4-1,TGCGCCAGCAGCCACGAAACGGGGGAAGGAGAGACCCAGTACTTC,CASSHETGEGETQYF
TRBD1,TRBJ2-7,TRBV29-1,TGCAGCGGACAGGGGTGGGCATCCTACGAGCAGTACTTC,CSGQGWASYEQYF
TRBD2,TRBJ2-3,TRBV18,TGTGCCAGCTCACTCTTCTCCGGGACTAGCGTCACAGATACGCAGTATTTT,CASSLFSGTSVTDTQYF
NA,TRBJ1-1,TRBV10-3,TGTGCCATCAGTGGGCTCTCGCACACTGAAGCTTTCTTT,CAISGLSHTEAFF
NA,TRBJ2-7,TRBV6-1,TGTGCCAGCAAGGAGGCCCTCCCTTCCCACGAGCAGTACTTC,CASKEALPSHEQYF
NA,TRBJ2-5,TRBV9,TGTGCCAGCAGCGTCGGAGGCAGGTGGGAAGAGACCCAGTACTTC,CASSVGGRWEETQYF
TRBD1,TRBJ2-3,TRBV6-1,TGTGCCAGCAGGCCAGGGGGCGACACAGATACGCAGTATTTT,CASRPGGDTDTQYF
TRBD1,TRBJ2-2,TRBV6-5,TGTGCCACGAAGACCGGGACAGGGGGCGCCGGGGAGCTGTTTTTT,CATKTGTGGAGELFF
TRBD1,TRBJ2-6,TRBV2,TGTGCCAGCAGTGAAGTGGGACAGGGGCAGAGTGGGGCCAACGTCCTGACTTTC,CASSEVGQGQSGANVLTF
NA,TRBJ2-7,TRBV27,TGTGCCAGCGCGGTAGCGACCGCCCGCGAGCAGTACTTC,CASAVATAREQYF
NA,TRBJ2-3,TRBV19,TGTGCCAGTAGTCCAGGAGGGCTGGGGACAGATACGCAGTATTTT,CASSPGGLGTDTQYF
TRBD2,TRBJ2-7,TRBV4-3,TGCGCCAGCAGCCAGTGGAGCGGGGGGGCCTCTGGGTACGAGCAGTACTTC,CASSQWSGGASGYEQYF
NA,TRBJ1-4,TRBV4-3,TGCGCCAGCAGCAATAACCTGGGCCGGGAAAAACTGTTTTTT,CASSNNLGREKLFF
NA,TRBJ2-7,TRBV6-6,TGTGCCAGCAGCCTGGGACACTCCTACGAGCAGTACTTC,CASSLGHSYEQYF